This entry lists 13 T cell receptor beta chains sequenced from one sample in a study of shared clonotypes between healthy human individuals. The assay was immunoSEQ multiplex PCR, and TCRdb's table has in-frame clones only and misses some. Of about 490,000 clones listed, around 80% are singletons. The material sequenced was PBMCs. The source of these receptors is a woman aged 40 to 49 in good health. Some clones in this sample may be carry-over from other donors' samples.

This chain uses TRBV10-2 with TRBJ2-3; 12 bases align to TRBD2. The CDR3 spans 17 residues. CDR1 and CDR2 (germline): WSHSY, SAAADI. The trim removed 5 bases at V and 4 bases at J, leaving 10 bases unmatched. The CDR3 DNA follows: TGCGCCAGCAGTAGACCAACTAGCGGGAGGACGGCAGATACGCAGTATTTT. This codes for CASSRPTSGRTADTQYF.

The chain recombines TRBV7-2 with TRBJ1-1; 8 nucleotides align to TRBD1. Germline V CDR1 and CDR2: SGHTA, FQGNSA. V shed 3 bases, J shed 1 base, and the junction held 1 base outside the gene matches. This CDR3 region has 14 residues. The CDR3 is CASSFGTGNTEAFF. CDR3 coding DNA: TGTGCCAGCAGCTTCGGGACAGGGAACACTGAAGCTTTCTTT. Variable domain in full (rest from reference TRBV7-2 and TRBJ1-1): GAGVSQSPSNKVTEKGKDVELRCDPISGHTALYWYRQSLGQGLEFLIYFQGNSAPDKSGLPSDRFSAERTGGSVSTLTIQRTQQEDSAVYLCASSFGTGNTEAFFGQGTRLTVV.

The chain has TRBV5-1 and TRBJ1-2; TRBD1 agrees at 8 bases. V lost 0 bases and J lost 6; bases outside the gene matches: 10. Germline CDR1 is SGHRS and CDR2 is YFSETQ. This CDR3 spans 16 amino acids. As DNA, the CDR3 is TGCGCCAGCAGCTTGGCCGGGCTTCCAGGGGGCGATGGCTACACCTTC. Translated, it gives CASSLAGLPGGDGYTF. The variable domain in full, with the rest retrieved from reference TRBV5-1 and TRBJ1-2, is KAGVTQTPRYLIKTRGQQVTLSCSPISGHRSVSWYQQTPGQGLQFLFEYFSETQRNKGNFPGRFSGRQFSNSRSEMNVSTLELGDSALYLCASSLAGLPGGDGYTFGSGTRLTVV.

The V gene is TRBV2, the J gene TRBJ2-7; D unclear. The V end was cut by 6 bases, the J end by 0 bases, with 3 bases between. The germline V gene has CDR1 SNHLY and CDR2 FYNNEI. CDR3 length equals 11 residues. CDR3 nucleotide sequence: TGTGCCAGCAGAAGCTCCTACGAGCAGTACTTC. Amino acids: CASRSSYEQYF.

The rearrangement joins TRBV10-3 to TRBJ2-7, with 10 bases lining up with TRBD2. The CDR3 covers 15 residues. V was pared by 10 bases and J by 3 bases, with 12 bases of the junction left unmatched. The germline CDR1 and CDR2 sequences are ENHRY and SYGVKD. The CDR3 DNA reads TGTGCCACCATAGCCGGGACTAGCGCCGTCTACGAGCAGTACTTC. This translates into CATIAGTSAVYEQYF.

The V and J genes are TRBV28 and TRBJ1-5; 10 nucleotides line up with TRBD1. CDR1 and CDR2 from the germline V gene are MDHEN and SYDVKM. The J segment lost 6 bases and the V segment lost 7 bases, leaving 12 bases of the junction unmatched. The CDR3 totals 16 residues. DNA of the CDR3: TGTGCCAGCACCGGAGTAGGGACAGGGGCTGGTCAGCCCCAGCATTTT. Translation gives CASTGVGTGAGQPQHF.

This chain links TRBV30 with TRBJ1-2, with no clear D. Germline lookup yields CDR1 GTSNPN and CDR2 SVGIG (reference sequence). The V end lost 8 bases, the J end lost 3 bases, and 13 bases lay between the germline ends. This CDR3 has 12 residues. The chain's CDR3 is CAGDGRDYGYTF. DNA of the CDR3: TGTGCCGGAGACGGAAGGGACTATGGCTACACCTTC.

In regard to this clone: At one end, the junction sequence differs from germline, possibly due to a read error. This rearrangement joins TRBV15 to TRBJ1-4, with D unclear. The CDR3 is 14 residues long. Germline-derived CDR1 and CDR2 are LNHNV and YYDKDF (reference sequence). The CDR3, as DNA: TGTGCCACAGGAGGGCGACCCACTAATGAAAAACCGTTTTTT. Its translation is CATGGRPTNEKPFF.

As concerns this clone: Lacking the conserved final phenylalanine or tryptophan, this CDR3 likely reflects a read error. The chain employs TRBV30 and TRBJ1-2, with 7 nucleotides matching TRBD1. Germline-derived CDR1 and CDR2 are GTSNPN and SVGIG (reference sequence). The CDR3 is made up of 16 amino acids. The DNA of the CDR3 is TGTGCCTTGAGTGTCAACCCACAGGGGACTCACTATGGCTACACCTTA. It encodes CALSVNPQGTHYGYTL.

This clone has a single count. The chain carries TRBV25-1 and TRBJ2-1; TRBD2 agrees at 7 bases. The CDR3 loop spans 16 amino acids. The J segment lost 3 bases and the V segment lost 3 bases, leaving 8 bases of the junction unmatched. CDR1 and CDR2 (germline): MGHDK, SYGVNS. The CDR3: CASSDRGRGDYNEQFF. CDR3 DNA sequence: TGTGCCAGCAGTGACCGAGGGAGGGGTGACTACAATGAGCAGTTCTTC. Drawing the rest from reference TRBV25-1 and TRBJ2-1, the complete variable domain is EADIYQTPRYLVIGTGKKITLECSQTMGHDKMYWYQQDPGMELHLIHYSYGVNSTEKGDLSSESTVSRIRTEHFPLTLESARPSHTSQYLCASSDRGRGDYNEQFFGPGTRLTVL.

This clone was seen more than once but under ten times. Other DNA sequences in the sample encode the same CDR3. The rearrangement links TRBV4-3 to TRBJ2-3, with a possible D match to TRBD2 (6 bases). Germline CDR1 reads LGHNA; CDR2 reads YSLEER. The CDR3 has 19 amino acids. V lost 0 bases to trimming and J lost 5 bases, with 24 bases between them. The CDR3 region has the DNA TGCGCCAGCAGCCAAGATGCGAATCCCGGAGGGGCTAGCTTAGATACGCAGTATTTT. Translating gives CASSQDANPGGASLDTQYF.

Written as DNA, the CDR3 is TGTGCCAGCAGTGAGGAATGGGACAGGGTCAAACAGCCCCAGCATTTT. Protein sequence: CASSEEWDRVKQPQHF. The rearrangement joins TRBV25-1 to TRBJ1-5, with 9 positions matching TRBD1. V shed 3 bases, J shed 7 bases, and the junction held 10 bases outside the gene matches. This CDR3 spans 16 amino acids. Germline loops: CDR1 MGHDK, CDR2 SYGVNS.

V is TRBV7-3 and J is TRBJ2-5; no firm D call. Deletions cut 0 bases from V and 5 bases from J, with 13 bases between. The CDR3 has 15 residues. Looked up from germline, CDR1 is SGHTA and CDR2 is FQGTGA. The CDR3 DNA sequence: TGTGCCAGCAGCTTAACGCCCGGAGACTGGGAGACCCAGTACTTC. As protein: CASSLTPGDWETQYF.